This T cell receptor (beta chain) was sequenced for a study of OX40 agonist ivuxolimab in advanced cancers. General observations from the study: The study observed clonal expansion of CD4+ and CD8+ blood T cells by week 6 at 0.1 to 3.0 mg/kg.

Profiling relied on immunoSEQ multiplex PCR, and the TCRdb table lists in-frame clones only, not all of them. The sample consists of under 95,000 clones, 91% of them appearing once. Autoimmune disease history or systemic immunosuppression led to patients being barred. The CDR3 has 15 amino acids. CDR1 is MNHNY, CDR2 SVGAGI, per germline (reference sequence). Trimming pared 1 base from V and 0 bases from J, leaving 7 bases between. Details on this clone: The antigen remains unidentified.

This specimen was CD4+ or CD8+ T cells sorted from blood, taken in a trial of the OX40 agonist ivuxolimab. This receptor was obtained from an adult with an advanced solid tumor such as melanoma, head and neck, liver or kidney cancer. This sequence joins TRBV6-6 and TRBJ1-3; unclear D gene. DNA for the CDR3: TGTGCCAGCAGTTACTTAGAGGTCTCTGGAAACACCATATATTTT. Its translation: CASSYLEVSGNTIYF.